Below are 26 T cell receptor beta chains sequenced from a single sample in a study of T-cell reconstitution after alpha-beta-depleted transplantation in children. The authors prepared the TCRbeta library with unique molecular identifiers. In TCRdb, the PCR reads were re-called with MiXCR into one record per CDR3 protein. Altogether 700,000 to 950,000 distinct CDR3 sequences are present, around 17% being singletons, with the ten largest covering roughly 5%. The material was PBMCs, mostly from graft donor cells, obtained 360 days after TCRalphabeta/CD19-depleted stem cell transplant. The origin of the receptors is a male patient under 18 who had a stem cell transplant for acute lymphoblastic leukemia, so the T cells may come from the graft donor.

This clonotype was seen a handful of times. This chain links TRBV18 with TRBJ2-1; D assignment may be TRBD1 or TRBD2 (5 bases each). The V end was cut by 1 base, the J end by 11 bases, with 15 bases between. This CDR3 is built from 14 residues. Germline V gives CDR1 KGHSH, CDR2 LQKENI. This CDR3 reads CASSPQRGEGQQFF. DNA of the CDR3: TGTGCCAGCTCACCACAGAGGGGCGAGGGCCAGCAGTTCTTC.

As for this clonotype: One end of the junction varies from germline; a read error may be responsible. The chain joins TRBV29-1 to TRBJ2-2, with 7 bases identical to TRBD1. Germline V gene lookup returns CDR1 SQVTM and CDR2 ANQGSEA. The CDR3 is 13 residues long. The CDR3 DNA reads as TGCAGCGTCCCGGGACAGTACACCAGGGAGCTGTTTTTT. It codes for CSVPGQYTRELFF.

This clonotype showed up just a few times. The V call is TRBV5-1, the J call TRBJ2-5; unclear D gene. Trimming removed 5 bases at V and 2 bases at J, with 10 bases between. This CDR3 has 13 residues. The germline V gene encodes CDR1 SGHRS and CDR2 YFSETQ. The CDR3: CASRHPMQETQYF. CDR3 nucleotide sequence: TGCGCCAGCAGGCATCCCATGCAAGAGACCCAGTACTTC.

This clonotype was counted between two and nine times. The chain uses TRBV7-8 and TRBJ2-7; TRBD2 agrees at 10 bases. V lost 5 bases, J lost 6 bases, and 10 bases stayed unmatched. The CDR3 has 15 residues. Germline V CDR1 and CDR2: SGHVS, FQNEAQ. CDR3 DNA sequence: TGTGCCAGCAGCATCAGGACTAGCGGCCCGAGCGAGCAGTACTTC. Amino acid sequence: CASSIRTSGPSEQYF.

This clonotype was detected many times. V is TRBV29-1 and J is TRBJ2-7, with TRBD2 as a possible D gene (6 bases). The CDR3 spans 12 residues. Trimming removed 3 bases at V and 2 bases at J, with 8 bases between. CDR1 SQVTM and CDR2 ANQGSEA come from the germline V gene. This CDR3 reads CSVEEGPYEQYF. CDR3 sequence (DNA): TGCAGCGTTGAGGAGGGGCCCTACGAGCAGTACTTC.

This clonotype occurred a few times. The chain couples TRBV20-1 to TRBJ1-1; the D gene is possibly TRBD1 (5 bases). Germline V gene lookup returns CDR1 DFQATT and CDR2 SNEGSKA (reference sequence). Trimming stripped 8 bases from V and 0 bases from J, with 16 bases between. This CDR3 comprises 14 residues. CDR3 residues: CSTKGMIMNTEAFF. CDR3 in DNA: TGCAGTACAAAGGGGATGATCATGAACACTGAAGCTTTCTTT.

The rearrangement links TRBV5-1 to TRBJ2-7, with 9 bases fitting TRBD2. V lost 0 bases, J lost 5 bases, and 9 bases stayed unmatched. CDR3 size: 16 residues. Germline CDR1 is SGHRS and CDR2 is YFSETQ. DNA for the CDR3: TGCGCCAGCAGCTTGGCTCGGCTAGCGGGAAGGCACGAGCAGTACTTC. This translates into CASSLARLAGRHEQYF.

The rearrangement links TRBV13 to TRBJ2-5; 13 nucleotides align to TRBD2. The germline CDR1 and CDR2 sequences are PRHDT and FYEKMQ (reference sequence). J gave up 1 base and V 5 bases, and 4 bases lay outside the gene matches. This CDR3 is built from 16 residues. CDR3 residues: CASSPTSGGGQETQYF. DNA for the CDR3: TGTGCCAGCAGCCCTACTAGCGGGGGGGGCCAAGAGACCCAGTACTTC.

V is TRBV7-9 and J is TRBJ2-7; possible D gene TRBD2, 5 bases. Trimming removed 5 bases at V and 3 bases at J, with 14 bases between. The germline gives CDR1 SEHNR, CDR2 FQNEAQ (reference sequence). CDR3 size: 14 residues. The CDR3 bases are TGTGCCAGCAGCCAACTAGGGAACCACTACGAGCAGTACTTC. Amino acids: CASSQLGNHYEQYF.

This clonotype has just a few counts. This chain links TRBV20-1 with TRBJ2-3; TRBD2 matches at 9 bases. The ends lost 0 bases at V and 1 base at J; junction bases unmatched: 5. The CDR3 runs 16 residues. CDR1 is DFQATT, CDR2 SNEGSKA, per germline (reference sequence). CDR3 region: CSARDPKRGGTDTQYF. The CDR3 nucleotides are TGCAGTGCTAGAGATCCTAAGCGGGGGGGCACAGATACGCAGTATTTT.

The chain joins TRBV7-3 to TRBJ2-1; 9 bases are shared with TRBD2. V was pared by 2 bases and J by 8 bases, with 7 bases of the junction left unmatched. This CDR3 contains 15 residues. The germline gives CDR1 SGHTA, CDR2 FQGTGA. The CDR3 DNA follows: TGTGCCAGCAGCTTAGGGATAGCGGGAGACCATGAGCAGTTCTTC. It specifies CASSLGIAGDHEQFF.

This clonotype was counted at least ten times. The genes are TRBV6-1 and TRBJ1-5; D might be TRBD1 (5 bases). CDR1 is MNHNS, CDR2 SASEGT, per germline. CDR3 length: 14 residues. Trimming cost V 4 bases and J 1 base, with 8 bases left between them. The CDR3 DNA sequence: TGTGCCAGCAGTGTTTACAGGAGCAATCAGCCCCAGCATTTT. Encoded protein: CASSVYRSNQPQHF.

A remark on this clonotype: This clone may be a read error of a much larger clone one base away. The chain links TRBV10-3 to TRBJ2-7; 7 positions match TRBD2. Germline loops: CDR1 ENHRY, CDR2 SYGVKD. The CDR3 spans 14 residues. The CDR3 nucleotides are TGTGCCATCAGTGTTGCGGGAGAGACCTACGGGCAGTACTTC. Encoded protein: CAISVAGETYGQYF.

In this sample, this clonotype turned up a few times. The gene calls are TRBV29-1 and TRBJ2-7, with 9 bases identical to TRBD1. Germline CDR1 SQVTM, CDR2 ANQGSEA. The CDR3 is 14 residues long. With 6 bases clipped from V and 2 bases from J, the junction kept 8 bases outside the gene matches. The CDR3 reads CSVETGGGPYEQYF. The CDR3 DNA reads as TGCAGCGTCGAGACAGGGGGTGGGCCCTACGAGCAGTACTTC.

This clonotype was observed a handful of times. J is TRBJ2-2 and V is TRBV27; D unclear. V lost 5 bases to trimming and J lost 4 bases, with 11 bases between them. Germline values: CDR1 MNHEY, CDR2 SMNVEV (reference sequence). CDR3 size: 14 residues. DNA for the CDR3: TGTGCCAGCAGTGGCCACATGGGCACCGGGGAGCTGTTTTTT. This sequence encodes CASSGHMGTGELFF.

This clonotype occurred a few times. The chain is built from TRBV4-2 and TRBJ2-1; 9 nucleotides match TRBD1. Germline trimming cut 4 bases from V and 8 bases from J; bases unmatched to any gene: 21. From germline, CDR1 is LGHNA and CDR2 YNFKEQ. The CDR3 length is 19 residues. The CDR3 DNA is TGTGCCAGCAGCCGATATAACATATACGGGACAGGGCTAGACTATGAGCAGTTCTTC. Protein product: CASSRYNIYGTGLDYEQFF.

As regards this clonotype: This may be a read error: a much more frequent sequence differs by one nucleotide. No conserved phenylalanine or tryptophan is present at the end of the CDR3, so a read error is the likely explanation. This chain connects TRBV9 to TRBJ1-2, with D possibly matching TRBD1 (5 bases). V was pared by 2 bases and J by 5 bases, with 19 bases between. The CDR3 length is 16 residues. In germline, CDR1 is SGDLS, CDR2 YYNGEE. The CDR3 DNA follows: TGTGCCAGCAGCGTTTCAGCCAGGGAGGTATATTATGGCTACACCTCC. Translation gives CASSVSAREVYYGYTS.

V usage is TRBV25-1 and J usage is TRBJ2-1; the D gene is possibly TRBD1 (6 bases). V was cut by 4 bases and J by 1 base, with 17 bases left in between. The CDR3 has 17 residues. The germline V gene encodes CDR1 MGHDK and CDR2 SYGVNS. CDR3 DNA sequence: TGTGCCAGCAGTGTGCACAGGGCCAGCGCTTCCTACAATGAGCAGTTCTTC. It specifies CASSVHRASASYNEQFF.

The genes are TRBV5-1 and TRBJ2-1; 8 bases match TRBD1. Germline V CDR1 and CDR2: SGHRS, YFSETQ. The CDR3 extends over 14 amino acids. V gave up 1 base and J gave up 8 bases; unmatched junction bases: 5. In DNA, the CDR3 is TGCGCCAGCAGCTTGAGGGACAGGATTTATGAGCAGTTCTTC. Its translation: CASSLRDRIYEQFF. Based on the CDR3 plus reference TRBV5-1 and TRBJ2-1, the full variable domain is KAGVTQTPRYLIKTRGQQVTLSCSPISGHRSVSWYQQTPGQGLQFLFEYFSETQRNKGNFPGRFSGRQFSNSRSEMNVSTLELGDSALYLCASSLRDRIYEQFFGPGTRLTVL.

V is TRBV20-1 and J is TRBJ2-5; D is possibly TRBD2 (5 bases). CDR3 length: 13 amino acids. Germline loops: CDR1 DFQATT, CDR2 SNEGSKA (reference sequence). This CDR3 reads CTPLAGPRETQYF. CDR3 bases: TGCACCCCTCTAGCTGGACCCCGAGAGACCCAGTACTTC.

This clonotype was seen only a few times. This chain uses TRBV12-5 with TRBJ2-1, with 10 bases aligning to TRBD2. The V segment lost 6 bases and the J segment 9 bases; nucleotides outside the gene matches: 11. The CDR3 is made up of 15 amino acids. Germline values: CDR1 LGHNT, CDR2 FRNRAP. The CDR3 bases are TGTGCTAGTGGCCTACCCGGACTAGCGGATGGTGAGCAGTTCTTC. Protein sequence: CASGLPGLADGEQFF.

With respect to this clonotype: A read error is possible here, since a much larger clone lies one base away. The rearrangement joins TRBV20-1 to TRBJ2-3; D may match TRBD1 or TRBD2 (5 bases each). The CDR3 loop spans 11 amino acids. Germline V CDR1 and CDR2: DFQATT, SNEGSKA (reference sequence). With 6 bases removed from V and 11 bases from J, the gap between germline ends came to 15 bases. Here the CDR3 reads CSALGRPGQYF. CDR3 bases: TGCAGTGCACTGGGACGTCCGGGGCAGTATTTT.

This clonotype appeared a few times. This chain uses TRBV7-8 with TRBJ2-2, with no clear D. The CDR3 loop spans 13 amino acids. Trimming took off 6 bases at V and 6 bases at J, with 11 bases between the two ends. Germline CDR1 and CDR2: SGHVS and FQNEAQ. The CDR3 spells CASRRSQAGELFF. CDR3 nucleotides: TGTGCCAGCAGACGGAGTCAGGCCGGGGAGCTGTTTTTT. Filled out from reference TRBV7-8 and TRBJ2-2, the complete variable domain reads GAGVSQSPRYKVAKRGQDVALRCDPISGHVSLFWYQQALGQGPEFLTYFQNEAQLDKSGLPSDRFFAERPEGSVSTLKIQRTQQEDSAVYLCASRRSQAGELFFGEGSRLTVL.

The gene calls are TRBV12-3 or TRBV12-4 and TRBJ1-5; D is perhaps TRBD1 (5 bases). V was pared by 6 bases and J by 9 bases, with 21 bases between. CDR3 length equals 15 residues. The CDR3 sequence is CASSYMGTLPSPQHF. The CDR3 DNA reads as TGTGCCAGCAGCTATATGGGGACTCTCCCGTCGCCCCAGCATTTT.

This clonotype was recorded at least ten times. The chain has TRBV14 and TRBJ2-7; 10 nucleotides line up with TRBD1. This CDR3 has 16 residues. The ends lost 5 bases at V and 4 bases at J; junction bases unmatched: 11. Germline V lookup: CDR1 SGHDN, CDR2 FVKESK. The CDR3 loop is CASSSTKGTGVYEQYF. The DNA for the CDR3 is TGTGCCAGCAGCTCAACAAAAGGGACAGGGGTTTACGAGCAGTACTTC.

The chain has TRBV7-6 and TRBJ1-3; 10 nucleotides align to TRBD1. This CDR3 region has 14 residues. Germline loops: CDR1 SGHVS, CDR2 FNYEAQ. V lost 6 bases to trimming and J lost 4 bases; unmatched junction nucleotides: 3. CDR3 loop: CASRRQGAGNTIYF. The CDR3 DNA sequence: TGTGCCAGCAGGCGACAGGGGGCCGGAAACACCATATATTTT.